A selection of T cell receptor beta chains follows, all from one sample in a study of cytotoxic CD8 clonotypes in ibrutinib-treated CLL. The table came from immunoSEQ multiplex PCR; TCRdb's copy has only in-frame clones and leaves some out. The sample has fewer than 400,000 clones; 67% are singletons. Specimen: PBMCs, collected after 36 months of ibrutinib treatment. Receptors originate from a human donor with chronic lymphocytic leukemia. Each CDR3 is given with its conserved first and last residue.

v_gene	j_gene	CDR3aa
TRBV5-4	TRBJ2-7	CASSFGDGNGQYF
TRBV9	TRBJ2-3	CASSRQTSGEDTQYF
TRBV6-5	TRBJ2-3	CASSFAPGTDTQYF
TRBV5-1	TRBJ2-7	CASRGEGNEQYF
TRBV5-6	TRBJ2-1	CASSYSPYNEQFF
TRBV10-3	TRBJ2-7	CAINPSGSYEQYF
TRBV11-2	TRBJ2-7	CASSLGLRVYEQYF
TRBV5-1	TRBJ2-3	CASSRTTDMQYF
TRBV2	TRBJ2-4	CASSLILVTSGRVAKNIQYF
TRBV9	TRBJ1-2	CASSEPTGLNYGYTF
TRBV28	TRBJ1-1	CAPMGLNTEAFF
TRBV27	TRBJ2-3	CASSLLGTSSSDTQYF
TRBV7-3	TRBJ1-1	CASSLGQNTEAFF
TRBV14	TRBJ2-2	CASSQLRPSNTGELFF
TRBV4-1	TRBJ2-3	CASSQEGDEDTQYF
TRBV5-4	TRBJ2-1	CASSLPRRVNEQFF
TRBV18	TRBJ2-3	CASSPTLAGANTDTQYF
TRBV5-4	TRBJ2-1	CASSLVSNNEQFF
TRBV4-3	TRBJ2-1	CASSGTSGAIYNEQFF
TRBV29-1	TRBJ2-7	CSVERTGGGYEQYF
TRBV2	TRBJ2-7	CASSGRLAYYYEQYF
TRBV5-5	TRBJ2-2	CASRLGTFTGELFF
TRBV19	TRBJ2-3	CASSMSGALTDTQYF
TRBV23-1	TRBJ2-1	CASSHPAGGINEQFF
TRBV19	TRBJ1-2	CASSAWTGHGYTF
TRBV6-6	TRBJ2-6	CASSYPSGANVLTF
TRBV5-1	TRBJ2-7	CASSSYRDRIYEQYF
TRBV5-6	TRBJ1-1	CASGTPGQEAFF
TRBV20-1	TRBJ2-1	CSGAAFGEQFF
TRBV2	TRBJ2-7	CASTLRGLAEQYF
TRBV7-2	TRBJ2-7	CASSLERGTEQYF
TRBV27	TRBJ2-3	CASSLSSSTDTQYF
TRBV4-1	TRBJ1-6	CASSPGQENSPLHF
TRBV9	TRBJ2-1	CASSPAAVNEQFF
TRBV7-3	TRBJ2-3	CASSPGLAFTDTQYF
TRBV2	TRBJ1-5	CASRGDRNQPQHF
TRBV5-1	TRBJ2-3	CASSRTSGGLGTDTQYF
TRBV28	TRBJ1-1	CASSFRGYTEAFF
TRBV9	TRBJ2-3	CASSVGYGSTDTQYF
TRBV15	TRBJ2-2	CATSRGGLATTGELFF
TRBV5-6	TRBJ1-1	CASSLLGQGGMSTEAFF